This T cell receptor (beta chain) came from a study of cytomegalovirus exposure and HLA in healthy donors. Trimming took off 2 bases at V and 2 bases at J, with 11 bases between the two ends. The CDR3 sequence is 15 residues long. Germline lookup yields CDR1 SGHRS and CDR2 YFSETQ. PCR amplification relied on 60 Vbeta primers (plus 13 Jbeta primers). Sequenced by immunoSEQ multiplex PCR; TCRdb stores in-frame clones only, minus some. Reported are around 140,000 clones; the ten largest clones contain roughly 1.4%. The sequencing sample was made of PBMCs. This receptor was identified in a woman aged 40 to 50 in good health and CMV-seronegative. The chain joins TRBV5-1 to TRBJ1-5, with D maybe TRBD1 (5 bases). The CDR3 sequence: CASSFSGERNQPQHF. The CDR3 region has the DNA TGCGCCAGCAGCTTTTCGGGGGAACGCAATCAGCCCCAGCATTTT. Full variable domain (rest looked up from reference TRBV5-1 and TRBJ1-5): KAGVTQTPRYLIKTRGQQVTLSCSPISGHRSVSWYQQTPGQGLQFLFEYFSETQRNKGNFPGRFSGRQFSNSRSEMNVSTLELGDSALYLCASSFSGERNQPQHFGDGTRLSIL.